One and the same sample provided the 26 T cell receptor beta chains below, sequenced in a study of Graves' ophthalmopathy and Graves' hyperthyroidism. Amplification of TCR beta CDR3 regions used RNA transcripts. In the first round, RT-PCR was carried out with HTBI primers, and a multiplex PCR formed the second round. TCRdb recomputed calls from the multiplex PCR reads with MiXCR, one row per CDR3 protein. The top ten hold 12% of the sample, which has roughly 300,000 distinct CDR3 sequences, 17% seen once. Sequenced material: peripheral blood. Receptor source: an adult man with Graves' ophthalmopathy.

V usage is TRBV7-6 and J usage is TRBJ1-3; TRBD1 matches 7 bases. V lost 5 bases to trimming and J lost 1 base; unmatched junction nucleotides: 8. The germline CDR1 and CDR2 sequences are SGHVS and FNYEAQ. This CDR3 is 16 amino acids long. The CDR3 region has the DNA TGTGCCAGCAGCCCTAACAGGGGAGGGTCTGGAAACACCATATATTTT. Its translation: CASSPNRGGSGNTIYF.

The sample holds many counts of this clonotype. This chain links TRBV7-2 with TRBJ2-7; 12 bases align to TRBD2. The CDR3 extends over 19 amino acids. J gave up 2 bases and V 1 base, and 12 bases lay outside the gene matches. The germline gives CDR1 SGHTA, CDR2 FQGNSA. CDR3 sequence (DNA): TGTGCCAGCAGCTTAGTAGCCCTAGCGGGAGGGATATTCACCTACGAGCAGTACTTC. Translation gives CASSLVALAGGIFTYEQYF.

J is TRBJ1-1 and V is TRBV28, with D unclear. Trimming removed 5 bases at V and 3 bases at J, with 13 bases between. The CDR3 length is 14 residues. Germline CDR1 is MDHEN and CDR2 is SYDVKM. The CDR3 DNA is TGTGCCAGCAGTCAAACCCCAAGTCACACTGAAGCTTTCTTT. It codes for CASSQTPSHTEAFF. The entire variable domain, with the rest obtained from reference TRBV28 and TRBJ1-1, is as follows: DVKVTQSSRYLVKRTGEKVFLECVQDMDHENMFWYRQDPGLGLRLIYFSYDVKMKEKGDIPEGYSVSREKKERFSLILESASTNQTSMYLCASSQTPSHTEAFFGQGTRLTVV.

This clonotype was counted many times. The chain combines TRBV5-6 with TRBJ2-5; D is possibly TRBD1 (7 bases). Trimming removed 2 bases at V and 2 bases at J, with 10 bases between. The V gene's germline CDR1 is SGHDT and CDR2 YYEEEE. The CDR3 loop spans 14 amino acids. CDR3 DNA: TGTGCCAGCAGCTTTGCAGGGGGGCAAGAGACCCAGTACTTC. Its protein product is CASSFAGGQETQYF.

This clonotype was seen repeatedly, ten times or more. The rearrangement links TRBV28 to TRBJ1-5, with D possibly being TRBD1 (5 bases). Germline V CDR1 and CDR2: MDHEN, SYDVKM. V was clipped by 8 bases and J by 9 bases, with 17 bases between them. CDR3 length equals 13 residues. This CDR3 is CASSQDRGRPQHF. The CDR3 region has the DNA TGTGCCAGCTCCCAGGACCGGGGCAGGCCCCAGCATTTT.

This clonotype showed up just a few times. One end of the junction varies from germline; a read error may be responsible. The chain carries TRBV18 and TRBJ2-7, with 9 bases identical to TRBD1. Germline CDR1 reads KGHSH; CDR2 reads LQKENI. The CDR3 covers 15 residues. CDR3 sequence (DNA): TGTGCCGGCTCATCGTCGGACAGGGGAGGCACTGAGCAGTACTTC. Residues: CAGSSSDRGGTEQYF.

This clonotype was seen only a few times. One end of the junction varies from germline; a read error may be responsible. V usage is TRBV7-7 and J usage is TRBJ2-5, with a tentative D call TRBD2 (6 bases). The CDR3 loop spans 19 amino acids. Germline V lookup: CDR1 SSHAT, CDR2 FNYEAQ (reference sequence). The CDR3 DNA sequence: TGTGCTAGCAGCGCAACGCTGGCGAACAATACCCGGGAGTGGGAGACCCAGTACTTC. It translates to CASSATLANNTREWETQYF.

This clonotype was seen many times. The V gene is TRBV28, the J gene TRBJ1-5; TRBD1 agrees at 7 bases. Trimming at V came to 3 bases and at J to 4 bases, leaving 9 bases not matched to a gene. Germline values: CDR1 MDHEN, CDR2 SYDVKM. The CDR3 is made up of 16 amino acids. CDR3 DNA: TGTGCCAGCAGTTTTAGGAACAGGGGAGGTAATCAGCCCCAGCATTTT. Its protein product is CASSFRNRGGNQPQHF.

This clonotype was detected ten times or more. This rearrangement joins TRBV5-4 to TRBJ2-2; 10 bases match TRBD1. CDR3 size: 13 residues. Germline assignment: CDR1 SGHNT and CDR2 YYREEE (reference sequence). J lost 5 bases, V lost 7 bases, and 2 bases had no gene match. The CDR3 DNA follows: TGTGCCAGCGGGACAGGGGTTACCGGGGAGCTGTTTTTT. Its translation is CASGTGVTGELFF.

This clonotype has at least ten counts. In nucleotides, the CDR3 is TGTGCCAGCAGCCGGTCCTATAATTCACCCCTCCACTTT. Its protein product is CASSRSYNSPLHF. The gene calls are TRBV11-2 and TRBJ1-6; D uncertain. CDR1 is SGHAT, CDR2 FQNNGV, per germline. This CDR3 is 13 amino acids long. Trimming pared 5 bases from V and 1 base from J, leaving 3 bases between.

This clonotype has at least ten counts. V is TRBV10-3 and J is TRBJ1-1, with 8 positions matching TRBD1. The CDR3 has 14 residues. CDR1 and CDR2 (germline): ENHRY, SYGVKD. Trimming at V came to 7 bases and at J to 1 base, leaving 5 bases not matched to a gene. CDR3 region: CAINPGTGNTEAFF. The CDR3 coding sequence is TGTGCCATCAATCCAGGGACAGGGAACACTGAAGCTTTCTTT.

The sample holds many counts of this clonotype. The gene calls are TRBV28 and TRBJ2-7; 7 bases line up with TRBD1. Germline V gene sequence: CDR1 MDHEN, CDR2 SYDVKM. CDR3 length: 16 residues. The V and J ends lost 5 bases and 0 bases, in that order; junction bases with no gene match: 10. CDR3 nucleotide sequence: TGTGCCAGCAGTGATCCCGGGACAGTCCTCTCCTACGAGCAGTACTTC. Translation gives CASSDPGTVLSYEQYF.

Ten or more counts support this clonotype. J is TRBJ2-7 and V is TRBV6-5; the D gene is possibly TRBD1 (5 bases). V was clipped by 0 bases and J by 6 bases, with 18 bases between them. CDR3 length: 16 residues. Germline CDR1 reads MNHEY; CDR2 reads SVGAGI. The CDR3 DNA sequence: TGTGCCAGCAGTTACTCGCGCAGGGCTAAGATTCGCGAGCAGTACTTC. This codes for CASSYSRRAKIREQYF.

This chain uses TRBV18 with TRBJ2-7; the match to TRBD1 covers 10 bases. CDR1 and CDR2 from the germline V gene are KGHSH and LQKENI. This CDR3 is built from 15 residues. V gave up 0 bases and J gave up 3 bases; unmatched junction bases: 2. DNA for the CDR3: TGTGCCAGCTCACCACCGACAGGGGGCTTCTACGAGCAGTACTTC. Amino acids: CASSPPTGGFYEQYF. The variable domain in full, completed from reference TRBV18 and TRBJ2-7, reads NAGVMQNPRHLVRRRGQEARLRCSPMKGHSHVYWYRQLPEEGLKFMVYLQKENIIDESGMPKERFSAEFPKEGPSILRIQQVVRGDSAAYFCASSPPTGGFYEQYFGPGTRLTVT.

The sample holds many counts of this clonotype. J is TRBJ1-6 and V is TRBV25-1; tentative D call: TRBD1 (6 bases). V lost 0 bases and J lost 4, with 10 bases in between. The CDR3 is made up of 16 amino acids. Germline V gene lookup returns CDR1 MGHDK and CDR2 SYGVNS. The CDR3 is CASSEYRGGYNSPLHF. The CDR3 nucleotides read TGTGCCAGCAGTGAATATAGGGGGGGATATAATTCACCCCTCCACTTT.

This clonotype was observed many times. The chain recombines TRBV5-1 with TRBJ1-2; D is unresolved. Trimming stripped 5 bases from V and 4 bases from J, with 12 bases between. The CDR3 spans 13 residues. Looked up from germline, CDR1 is SGHRS and CDR2 is YFSETQ. The CDR3 region is CASRPAGGYGYTF. CDR3 DNA: TGCGCCAGCAGACCAGCGGGAGGCTATGGCTACACCTTC.

At least ten counts were recorded for this clonotype. This chain joins TRBV14 and TRBJ2-2; 12 bases are a match to TRBD2. J gave up 11 bases and V 4 bases, and 5 bases lay outside the gene matches. This CDR3 is 14 amino acids long. Germline lookup yields CDR1 SGHDN and CDR2 FVKESK. Here the CDR3 reads CASSPRLAGAELFF. CDR3 DNA sequence: TGTGCCAGCAGCCCTAGACTAGCGGGAGCTGAGCTGTTTTTT.

The table lists this clonotype with a few counts. The chain combines TRBV12-3 or TRBV12-4 with TRBJ2-5; 8 nucleotides align to TRBD2. Unmatched junction bases numbered 13, after V lost 2 bases and J lost 5 bases. This CDR3 is 17 amino acids long. In DNA, the CDR3 is TGTGCCAGCAGTTTAACTGGGACTAGTTCAATAATTGAGACCCAGTACTTC. It is translated as CASSLTGTSSIIETQYF.

This clonotype was counted many times. The chain combines TRBV24-1 with TRBJ1-6, with TRBD1 matching 7 bases. The CDR3 runs 13 residues. CDR1 KGHDR and CDR2 SFDVKD come from the germline V gene. Trimming removed 8 bases from V and 10 bases from J; junction bases left unmatched: 7. The CDR3 coding sequence is TGTGCCACCAATGACAGGGTTGGATCACCCCTCCACTTT. Protein sequence: CATNDRVGSPLHF.

This clonotype was detected a few times. V usage is TRBV18 and J usage is TRBJ1-2; D gene ambiguous. Germline values: CDR1 KGHSH, CDR2 LQKENI. V dropped 4 bases and J dropped 4 bases, with 10 bases sitting between them. The CDR3 is 13 residues long. The DNA of the CDR3 is TGTGCCAGCTCACTGAGGGAACTCTATGGCTACACCTTC. It yields the protein CASSLRELYGYTF. Based on the CDR3 plus reference TRBV18 and TRBJ1-2, the full variable domain is NAGVMQNPRHLVRRRGQEARLRCSPMKGHSHVYWYRQLPEEGLKFMVYLQKENIIDESGMPKERFSAEFPKEGPSILRIQQVVRGDSAAYFCASSLRELYGYTFGSGTRLTVV.

This clonotype was observed many times. V gene TRBV7-8 combines with J gene TRBJ2-5; D is uncertain. Trimming removed 5 bases from V and 0 bases from J, with 10 bases in between. Germline V lookup: CDR1 SGHVS, CDR2 FQNEAQ. This CDR3 has 14 amino acids. CDR3 sequence reads: CASSNPPNQETQYF. In DNA, the CDR3 is TGTGCCAGCAGCAATCCACCAAACCAAGAGACCCAGTACTTC.

This clonotype was picked up many times. The chain has TRBV18 and TRBJ2-7; the D gene is possibly TRBD1 (5 bases). This CDR3 is built from 13 residues. Between the trimmed V and J ends, which lost 6 bases and 0 bases, there was a span of 9 bases. Germline CDR1 and CDR2: KGHSH and LQKENI. The CDR3 DNA is TGTGCCAGCTCCCAGGGTATCTCCTACGAGCAGTACTTC. This gives the protein CASSQGISYEQYF.

This clonotype showed up many times. V and J are TRBV5-6 and TRBJ2-5; the match to TRBD2 covers 8 bases. The CDR3 contains 16 residues. CDR1 and CDR2 (germline): SGHDT, YYEEEE. V lost 0 bases, J lost 0 bases, and 4 bases stayed unmatched. CDR3 nucleotides: TGTGCCAGCAGCTTGGCTGAGCGGGGGTACCAAGAGACCCAGTACTTC. It codes for CASSLAERGYQETQYF.

The rearrangement uses TRBV14 and TRBJ2-5; the match to TRBD2 covers 9 bases. Looked up from germline, CDR1 is SGHDN and CDR2 is FVKESK. V shed 5 bases and J 5 bases; nucleotides not matched to a gene: 9. This CDR3 has 15 amino acids. The CDR3 loop reads CASSGGGASVETQYF. Written as DNA, the CDR3 is TGTGCCAGCAGCGGCGGGGGGGCTTCGGTGGAGACCCAGTACTTC.

CDR3 DNA: TGTGCCAGCAGGGACCCCGGACTCAACACTGAAGCTTTCTTT. This translates into CASRDPGLNTEAFF. This rearrangement joins TRBV6-1 to TRBJ1-1; D unclear. Between the trimmed V and J ends, which lost 6 bases and 2 bases, there was a span of 13 bases. This CDR3 has 14 residues. In germline, CDR1 is MNHNS, CDR2 SASEGT.

This clonotype was seen ten or more times. The genes are TRBV13 and TRBJ2-3; D possibly corresponds to TRBD1 (5 bases). Germline CDR1 and CDR2: PRHDT and FYEKMQ (reference sequence). Trimming cost V 5 bases and J 6 bases, with 15 bases left between them. The CDR3 has 14 amino acids. CDR3 sequence: CASSNQGVEDTQYF. The CDR3 DNA sequence: TGTGCCAGCAGCAATCAAGGGGTCGAGGATACGCAGTATTTT.